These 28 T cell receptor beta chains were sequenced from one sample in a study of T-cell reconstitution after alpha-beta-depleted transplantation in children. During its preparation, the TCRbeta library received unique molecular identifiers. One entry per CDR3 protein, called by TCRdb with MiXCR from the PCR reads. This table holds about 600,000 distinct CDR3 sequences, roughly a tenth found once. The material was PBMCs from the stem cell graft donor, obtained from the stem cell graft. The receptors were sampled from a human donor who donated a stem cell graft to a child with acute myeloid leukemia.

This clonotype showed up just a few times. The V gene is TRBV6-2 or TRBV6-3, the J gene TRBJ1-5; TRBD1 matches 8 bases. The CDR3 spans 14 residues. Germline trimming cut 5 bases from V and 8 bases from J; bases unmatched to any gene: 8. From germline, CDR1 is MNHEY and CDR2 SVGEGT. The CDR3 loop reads CASSLRTGSKPQHF. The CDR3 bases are TGTGCCAGCAGTCTAAGGACAGGGTCGAAGCCCCAGCATTTT.

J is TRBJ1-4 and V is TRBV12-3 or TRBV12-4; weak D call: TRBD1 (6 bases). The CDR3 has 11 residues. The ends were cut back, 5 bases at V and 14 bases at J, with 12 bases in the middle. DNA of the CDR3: TGTGCCAGCAGTAACCGGGACATGCTGTTTTTT. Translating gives CASSNRDMLFF.

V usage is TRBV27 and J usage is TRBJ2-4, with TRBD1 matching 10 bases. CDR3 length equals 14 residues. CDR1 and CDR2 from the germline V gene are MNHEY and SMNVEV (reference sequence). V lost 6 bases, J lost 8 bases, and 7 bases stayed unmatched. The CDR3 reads CASSLGQGRDIQYF. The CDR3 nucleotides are TGTGCCAGCAGCCTGGGACAGGGGAGGGACATTCAGTACTTC.

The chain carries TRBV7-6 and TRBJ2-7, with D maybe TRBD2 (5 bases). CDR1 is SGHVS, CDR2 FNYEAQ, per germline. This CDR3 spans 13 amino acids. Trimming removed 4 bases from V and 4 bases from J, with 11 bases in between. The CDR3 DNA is TGTGCCAGCAGCTGGTCAGAGGGTTACGAGCAGTACTTC. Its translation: CASSWSEGYEQYF.

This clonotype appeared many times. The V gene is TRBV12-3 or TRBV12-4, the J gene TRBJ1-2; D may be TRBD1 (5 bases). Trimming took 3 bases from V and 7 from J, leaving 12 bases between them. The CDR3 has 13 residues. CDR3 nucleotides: TGTGCCAGCAGTTTTGGGGGTGCGGGTGGCTACACCTTC. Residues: CASSFGGAGGYTF.

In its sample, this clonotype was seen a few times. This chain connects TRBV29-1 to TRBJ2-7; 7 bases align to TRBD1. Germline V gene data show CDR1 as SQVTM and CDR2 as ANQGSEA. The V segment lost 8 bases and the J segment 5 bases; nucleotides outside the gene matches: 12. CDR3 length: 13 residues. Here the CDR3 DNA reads TGCAGCTGCAGTTATCGGGGACAGAACGAGCAGTACTTC. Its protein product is CSCSYRGQNEQYF.

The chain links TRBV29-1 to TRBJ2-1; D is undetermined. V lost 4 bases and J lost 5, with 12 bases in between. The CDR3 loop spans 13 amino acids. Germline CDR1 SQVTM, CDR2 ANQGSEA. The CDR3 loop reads CSVGTALHNEQFF. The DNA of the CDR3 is TGCAGCGTTGGAACGGCCCTACACAATGAGCAGTTCTTC.

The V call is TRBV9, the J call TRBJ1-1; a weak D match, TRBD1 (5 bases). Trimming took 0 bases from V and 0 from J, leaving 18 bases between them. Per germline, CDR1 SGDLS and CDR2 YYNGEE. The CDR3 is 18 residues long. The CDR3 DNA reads TGTGCCAGCAGCGTAGGGGCAGGGAGAGGGGAAATGAACACTGAAGCTTTCTTT. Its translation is CASSVGAGRGEMNTEAFF.

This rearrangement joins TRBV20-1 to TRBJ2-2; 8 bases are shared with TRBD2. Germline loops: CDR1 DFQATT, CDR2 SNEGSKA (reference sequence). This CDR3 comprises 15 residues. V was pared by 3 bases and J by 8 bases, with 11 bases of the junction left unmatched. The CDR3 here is CSARFSGRGSGELFF. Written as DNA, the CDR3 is TGCAGTGCTAGGTTCAGCGGGAGAGGAAGTGGGGAGCTGTTTTTT.

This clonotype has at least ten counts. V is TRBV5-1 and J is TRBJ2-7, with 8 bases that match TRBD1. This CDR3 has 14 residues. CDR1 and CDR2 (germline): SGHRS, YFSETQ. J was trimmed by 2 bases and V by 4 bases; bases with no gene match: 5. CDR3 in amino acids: CASSTGQVPYEQYF. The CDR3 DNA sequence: TGCGCCAGCAGCACGGGACAGGTGCCCTACGAGCAGTACTTC.

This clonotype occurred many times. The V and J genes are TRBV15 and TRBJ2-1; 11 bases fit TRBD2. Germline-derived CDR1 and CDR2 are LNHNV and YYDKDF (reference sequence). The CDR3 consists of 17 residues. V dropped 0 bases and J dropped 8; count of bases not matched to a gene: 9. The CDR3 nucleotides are TGTGCCACCAGCAGAGATCGGGGGCTAGCGGGAGGTGATGAGCAGTTCTTC. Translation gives CATSRDRGLAGGDEQFF.

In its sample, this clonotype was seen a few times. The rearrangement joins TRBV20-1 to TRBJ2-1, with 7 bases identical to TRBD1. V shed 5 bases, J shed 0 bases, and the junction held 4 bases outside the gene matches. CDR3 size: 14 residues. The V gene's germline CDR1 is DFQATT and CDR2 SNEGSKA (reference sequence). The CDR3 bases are TGCAGTGCTTGTGGACAGGCCTCCTACAATGAGCAGTTCTTC. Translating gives CSACGQASYNEQFF.

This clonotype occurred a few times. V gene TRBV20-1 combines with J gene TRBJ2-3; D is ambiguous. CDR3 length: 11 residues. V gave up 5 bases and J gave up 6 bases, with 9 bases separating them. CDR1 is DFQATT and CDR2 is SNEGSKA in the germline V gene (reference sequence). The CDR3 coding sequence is TGCAGTGCTCCCACTCGGGATACGCAGTATTTT. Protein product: CSAPTRDTQYF.

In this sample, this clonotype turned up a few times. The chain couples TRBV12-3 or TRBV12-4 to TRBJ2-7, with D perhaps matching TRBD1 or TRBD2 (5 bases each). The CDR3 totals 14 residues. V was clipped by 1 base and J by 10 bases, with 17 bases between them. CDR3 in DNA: TGTGCCAGCAGTTTAGAAGGGACCCGGGTGGCCCAGTACTTC. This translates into CASSLEGTRVAQYF.

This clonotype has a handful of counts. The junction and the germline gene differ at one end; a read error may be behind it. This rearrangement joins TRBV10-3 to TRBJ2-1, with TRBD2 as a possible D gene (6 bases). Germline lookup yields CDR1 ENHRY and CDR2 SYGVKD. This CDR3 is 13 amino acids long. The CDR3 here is CAINEMGGIEQFF. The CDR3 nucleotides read TGTGCCATCAATGAGATGGGGGGAATTGAGCAGTTCTTC.

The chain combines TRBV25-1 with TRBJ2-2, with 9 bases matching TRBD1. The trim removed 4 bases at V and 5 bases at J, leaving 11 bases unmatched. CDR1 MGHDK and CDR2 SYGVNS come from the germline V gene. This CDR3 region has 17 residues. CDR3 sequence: CASSAGAAGTGTGELFF. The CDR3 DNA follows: TGTGCCAGCAGTGCGGGGGCGGCGGGGACAGGGACCGGGGAGCTGTTTTTT.

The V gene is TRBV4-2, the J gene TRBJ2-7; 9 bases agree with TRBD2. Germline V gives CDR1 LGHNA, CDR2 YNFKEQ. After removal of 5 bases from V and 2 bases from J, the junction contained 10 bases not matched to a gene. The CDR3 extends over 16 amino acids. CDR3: CASSSKAGGSPYEQYF. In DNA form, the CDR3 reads TGTGCCAGCAGCTCCAAGGCGGGGGGGAGCCCCTACGAGCAGTACTTC.

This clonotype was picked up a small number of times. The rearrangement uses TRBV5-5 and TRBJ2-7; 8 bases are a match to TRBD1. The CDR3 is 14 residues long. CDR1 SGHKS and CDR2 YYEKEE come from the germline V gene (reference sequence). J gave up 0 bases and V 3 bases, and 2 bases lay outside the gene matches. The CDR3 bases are TGTGCCAGCAGCTCAGGGGGCAACTCCTACGAGCAGTACTTC. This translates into CASSSGGNSYEQYF. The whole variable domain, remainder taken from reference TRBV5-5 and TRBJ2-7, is DAGVTQSPTHLIKTRGQQVTLRCSPISGHKSVSWYQQVLGQGPQFIFQYYEKEERGRGNFPDRFSARQFPNYSSELNVNALLLGDSALYLCASSSGGNSYEQYFGPGTRLTVT.

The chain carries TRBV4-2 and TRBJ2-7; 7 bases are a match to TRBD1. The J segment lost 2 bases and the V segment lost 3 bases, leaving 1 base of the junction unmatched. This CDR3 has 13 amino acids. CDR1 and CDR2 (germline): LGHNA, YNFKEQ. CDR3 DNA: TGTGCCAGCAGCCACGGACAGGCCTACGAGCAGTACTTC. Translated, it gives CASSHGQAYEQYF.

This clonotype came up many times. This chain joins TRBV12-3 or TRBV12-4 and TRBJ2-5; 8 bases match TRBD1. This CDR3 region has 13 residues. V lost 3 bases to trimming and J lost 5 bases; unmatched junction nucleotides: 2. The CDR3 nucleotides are TGTGCCAGCAGTTTTAGACAGGGGGAGACCCAGTACTTC. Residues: CASSFRQGETQYF.

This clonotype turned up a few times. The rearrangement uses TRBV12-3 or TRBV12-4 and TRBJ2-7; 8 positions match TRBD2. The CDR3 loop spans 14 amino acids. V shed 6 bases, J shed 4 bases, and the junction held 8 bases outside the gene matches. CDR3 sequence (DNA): TGTGCCAGCAGGCCGGGACTAGACGGTTACGAGCAGTACTTC. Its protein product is CASRPGLDGYEQYF.

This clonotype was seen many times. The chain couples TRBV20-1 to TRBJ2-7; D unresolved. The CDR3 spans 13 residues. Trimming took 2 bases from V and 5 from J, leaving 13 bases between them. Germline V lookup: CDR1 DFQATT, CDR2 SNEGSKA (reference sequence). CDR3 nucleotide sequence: TGCAGTGCTAGACGTACAGTCACGAACGAGCAGTACTTC. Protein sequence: CSARRTVTNEQYF.

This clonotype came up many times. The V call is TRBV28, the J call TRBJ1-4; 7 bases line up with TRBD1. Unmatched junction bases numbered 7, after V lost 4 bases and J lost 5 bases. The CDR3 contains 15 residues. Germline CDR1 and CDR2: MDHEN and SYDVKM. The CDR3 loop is CASSSPTGWNEKLFF. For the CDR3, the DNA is TGTGCCAGCAGTTCCCCGACAGGGTGGAATGAAAAACTGTTTTTT.

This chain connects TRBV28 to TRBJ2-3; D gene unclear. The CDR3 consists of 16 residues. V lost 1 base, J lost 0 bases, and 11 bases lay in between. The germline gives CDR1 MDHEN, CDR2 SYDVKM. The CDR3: CASSLYTVGSTDTQYF. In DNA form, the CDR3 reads TGTGCCAGCAGTTTATATACAGTAGGGAGCACAGATACGCAGTATTTT.

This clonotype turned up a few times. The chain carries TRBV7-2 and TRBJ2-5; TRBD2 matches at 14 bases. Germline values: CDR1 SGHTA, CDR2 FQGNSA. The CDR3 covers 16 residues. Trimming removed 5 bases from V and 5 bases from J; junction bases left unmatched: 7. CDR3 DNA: TGTGCCAGCAGCAGACTAGCGGGAGGGCCGGGGGAGACCCAGTACTTC. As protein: CASSRLAGGPGETQYF.

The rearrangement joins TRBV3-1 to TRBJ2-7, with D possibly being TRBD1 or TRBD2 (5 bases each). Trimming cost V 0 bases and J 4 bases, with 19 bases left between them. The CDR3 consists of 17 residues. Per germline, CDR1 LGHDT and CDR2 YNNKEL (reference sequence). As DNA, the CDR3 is TGTGCCAGCAGCCAAGACTTAGGGGCGGGTGGTATTTACGAGCAGTACTTC. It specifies CASSQDLGAGGIYEQYF.

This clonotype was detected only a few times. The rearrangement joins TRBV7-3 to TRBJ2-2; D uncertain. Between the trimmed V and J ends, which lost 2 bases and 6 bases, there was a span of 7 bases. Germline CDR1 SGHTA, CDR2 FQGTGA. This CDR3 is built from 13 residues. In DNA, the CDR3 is TGTGCCAGCAGCTTATTCAGCCCCGGGGAGCTGTTTTTT. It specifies CASSLFSPGELFF.

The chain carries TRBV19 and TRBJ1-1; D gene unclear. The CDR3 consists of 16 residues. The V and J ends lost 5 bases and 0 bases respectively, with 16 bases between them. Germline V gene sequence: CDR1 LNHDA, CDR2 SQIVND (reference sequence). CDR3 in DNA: TGTGCCAGTAGTCGTACCAGGCCACCGATGAACACTGAAGCTTTCTTT. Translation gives CASSRTRPPMNTEAFF. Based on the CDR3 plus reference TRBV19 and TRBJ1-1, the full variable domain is DGGITQSPKYLFRKEGQNVTLSCEQNLNHDAMYWYRQDPGQGLRLIYYSQIVNDFQKGDIAEGYSVSREKKESFPLTVTSAQKNPTAFYLCASSRTRPPMNTEAFFGQGTRLTVV.